The rows below give T cell receptor beta chains drawn from one sample of a study of T cell responses to AZD1222 COVID-19 vaccine. Generated by immunoSEQ multiplex PCR, the TCRdb table keeps only in-frame clones and is missing some. Here the sample spans 150,000 to 180,000 clones, 85% to 90% being singletons. The input for sequencing was peripheral blood, taken 28 days after the second AZD1222 dose. The receptors originated from an adult who received the AZD1222 COVID-19 vaccine. Each CDR3 is given with its conserved first and last residue. Each record gives: V gene, clone size, CDR3 length, CDR3 protein. A clone size is listed for some rows: how often the clone was seen (once, few, many), or a class if it is expanded.

TRBV6-5 | NA | 14 | CASNLQGGGEKLFF
TRBV28 | NA | 12 | CASSGAKYEQYF
TRBV29-1 | few | 17 | CSVEGLAGAPGYNEQFF
TRBV9 | once | 14 | CASSVRDLGNTIYF
TRBV18 | NA | 17 | CASSPGTLSWGSYGYTF
TRBV9 | NA | 13 | CASSAQVGNEQFF
TRBV5-1 | NA | 13 | CASSLEPPFEAFF
TRBV2 | NA | 18 | CASSTRTAKDSGANVLTF
TRBV20-1 | once | 15 | CSASLLAGDINEQFF
TRBV5-6 | NA | 16 | CASIYWGGVDTGELFF